These 30 T cell receptor beta chains came from one sample sequenced in a study of blood T cell repertoires in COVID-19. The method was immunoSEQ multiplex PCR; TCRdb's version includes in-frame clones alone and lacks a portion of them. The table lists 240,000 or so clones, about 80% of them singletons. The sample taken for sequencing was peripheral blood. These receptors were obtained from a woman over 75 with acute or convalescent COVID-19.

CDR3 nucleotides: TGTGCCAGCAGTGAGGTCCAGGGGGAATATGGCTACACCTTC. It translates to CASSEVQGEYGYTF. The V and J genes are TRBV2 and TRBJ1-2; 7 bases align to TRBD1. CDR1 and CDR2 from the germline V gene are SNHLY and FYNNEI. Unmatched junction bases numbered 6, after V lost 3 bases and J lost 5 bases. This CDR3 is built from 14 residues.

This chain connects TRBV20-1 to TRBJ1-4; 9 bases are a match to TRBD1. With V trimmed by 3 bases and J by 8 bases, 10 bases remained unmatched. The CDR3 is 15 amino acids. CDR1 is DFQATT, CDR2 SNEGSKA, per germline (reference sequence). The CDR3 bases are TGCAGTGCTAGTGGGAAGGACAGGGGAGGAGAAAAACTGTTTTTT. Its translation: CSASGKDRGGEKLFF.

V usage is TRBV6-5 and J usage is TRBJ1-5; 9 bases are shared with TRBD1. The CDR3 spans 15 residues. V lost 6 bases, J lost 0 bases, and 3 bases stayed unmatched. CDR1 and CDR2 from the germline V gene are MNHEY and SVGAGI. The CDR3 sequence is CASRRTGASNQPQHF. The DNA of the CDR3 is TGTGCCAGCAGGCGGACAGGGGCTAGCAATCAGCCCCAGCATTTT.

The chain recombines TRBV9 with TRBJ2-3; 9 bases map to TRBD2. This CDR3 is built from 16 residues. Per the germline V gene, CDR1 is SGDLS and CDR2 is YYNGEE. Germline trimming cut 3 bases from V and 0 bases from J; bases unmatched to any gene: 5. The CDR3 reads CASSERLAASTDTQYF. The CDR3 nucleotides are TGTGCCAGCAGCGAACGACTAGCGGCTAGCACAGATACGCAGTATTTT.

The CDR3 sequence: CASSEALQGLSNQPQHF. The CDR3 DNA sequence: TGTGCCAGCAGTGAAGCGCTTCAGGGGCTGAGCAATCAGCCCCAGCATTTT. The chain is built from TRBV2 and TRBJ1-5; D may be TRBD1 (6 bases). Germline CDR1 and CDR2: SNHLY and FYNNEI. V was cut by 0 bases and J by 1 base, with 13 bases left in between. CDR3 length: 17 residues.

The rearrangement uses TRBV9 and TRBJ2-1; D is possibly TRBD1 (6 bases). The CDR3 loop spans 14 amino acids. The V gene lost 0 bases and the J gene lost 10 bases, with 14 bases spanning the gap. The germline V gene encodes CDR1 SGDLS and CDR2 YYNGEE. CDR3 sequence: CASSVVVQRGEQFF. The CDR3 DNA reads as TGTGCCAGCAGCGTAGTAGTTCAAAGGGGGGAGCAGTTCTTC.

A remark on this clone: Other DNA sequences of this sample code for an identical CDR3. The chain combines TRBV18 with TRBJ2-5, with D possibly TRBD1 on 6 matching bases. This CDR3 spans 13 amino acids. CDR1 and CDR2 (germline): KGHSH, LQKENI. V was trimmed by 6 bases and J by 5 bases, leaving 13 bases between them. The CDR3 sequence: CASSLGQGETQYF. CDR3 bases: TGTGCCAGCTCCCTGGGTCAGGGGGAGACCCAGTACTTC.

The gene calls are TRBV2 and TRBJ1-3; a possible D gene is TRBD1 (6 bases). V was cut by 5 bases and J by 0 bases, with 11 bases left in between. The CDR3 sequence is 15 residues long. Per the germline V gene, CDR1 is SNHLY and CDR2 is FYNNEI. DNA of the CDR3: TGTGCCAGCAGTCCCTGGACAGCCTCTGGAAACACCATATATTTT. This encodes CASSPWTASGNTIYF.

The chain recombines TRBV5-1 with TRBJ1-2; 7 bases agree with TRBD1. Germline V gives CDR1 SGHRS, CDR2 YFSETQ. V lost 4 bases and J lost 3; bases outside the gene matches: 6. This CDR3 is built from 14 residues. The CDR3, as DNA: TGCGCCAGCAGCCTTAATACAGGGGACTATGGCTACACCTTC. Amino acid sequence: CASSLNTGDYGYTF. Full variable domain (rest looked up from reference TRBV5-1 and TRBJ1-2): KAGVTQTPRYLIKTRGQQVTLSCSPISGHRSVSWYQQTPGQGLQFLFEYFSETQRNKGNFPGRFSGRQFSNSRSEMNVSTLELGDSALYLCASSLNTGDYGYTFGSGTRLTVV.

The chain has TRBV19 and TRBJ2-5; 11 positions agree with TRBD1. From germline, CDR1 is LNHDA and CDR2 SQIVND (reference sequence). Trimming removed 5 bases from V and 1 base from J; junction bases left unmatched: 6. The CDR3 spans 16 residues. CDR3 DNA: TGTGCCAGTAGTTCGAGGACAGGGGGCCCCCAAGAGACCCAGTACTTC. Its translation is CASSSRTGGPQETQYF.

The rearrangement joins TRBV5-1 to TRBJ2-2; maybe TRBD1 (6 bases). V was cut by 3 bases and J by 5 bases, with 8 bases left in between. The CDR3 totals 13 residues. The germline V gene encodes CDR1 SGHRS and CDR2 YFSETQ. CDR3 sequence: CASSSQGTGELFF. The CDR3 DNA follows: TGCGCCAGCAGCTCACAGGGTACCGGGGAGCTGTTTTTT.

In this sample, this clone turned up a few times. This chain links TRBV19 with TRBJ2-2, with D perhaps matching TRBD2 (5 bases). Trimming removed 7 bases from V and 3 bases from J, with 12 bases in between. From germline, CDR1 is LNHDA and CDR2 SQIVND (reference sequence). CDR3 size: 14 residues. CDR3: CASKGLADTGELFF. CDR3 nucleotides: TGTGCCAGTAAAGGTCTAGCTGACACCGGGGAGCTGTTTTTT. The variable domain in full, with the rest retrieved from reference TRBV19 and TRBJ2-2, is DGGITQSPKYLFRKEGQNVTLSCEQNLNHDAMYWYRQDPGQGLRLIYYSQIVNDFQKGDIAEGYSVSREKKESFPLTVTSAQKNPTAFYLCASKGLADTGELFFGEGSRLTVL.

The rearrangement joins TRBV15 to TRBJ1-2; D remains unclear. Trimming took 2 bases from V and 2 from J, leaving 6 bases between them. There are 13 residues in the CDR3. Per germline, CDR1 LNHNV and CDR2 YYDKDF (reference sequence). This chain's CDR3 is CATSRPENYGYTF. DNA for the CDR3: TGTGCCACCAGCAGACCAGAAAACTATGGCTACACCTTC.

The CDR3 is CASSLGSDYNEQFF. CDR3 sequence (DNA): TGCGCCAGCAGTCTCGGGTCGGACTACAATGAGCAGTTCTTC. The chain employs TRBV5-1 and TRBJ2-1, with D hard to call. V gave up 5 bases and J gave up 3 bases, with 12 bases separating them. From germline, CDR1 is SGHRS and CDR2 YFSETQ. The CDR3 consists of 14 residues.

V and J are TRBV6-2 or TRBV6-3 and TRBJ2-5; 11 nucleotides match TRBD1. J gave up 5 bases and V 2 bases, and 7 bases lay outside the gene matches. The length of the CDR3 is 16 residues. CDR1 MNHEY and CDR2 SVGEGT come from the germline V gene. CDR3 DNA sequence: TGTGCCAGCAGTTACAGGACAGGGGGCCTTTATGAGACCCAGTACTTC. It is translated as CASSYRTGGLYETQYF.

The count of this clone is one. This chain uses TRBV30 with TRBJ2-7, with D possibly being TRBD2 (6 bases). With 3 bases removed from V and 3 bases from J, the gap between germline ends came to 9 bases. The germline gives CDR1 GTSNPN, CDR2 SVGIG (reference sequence). This CDR3 spans 12 amino acids. CDR3 in DNA: TGTGCCTGGAGCCGGGGAGGCTACGAGCAGTACTTC. Protein: CAWSRGGYEQYF.

This clone has a handful of counts. This chain joins TRBV5-1 and TRBJ2-3; D not certain. Trimming removed 0 bases from V and 5 bases from J, with 4 bases in between. The V gene's germline CDR1 is SGHRS and CDR2 YFSETQ. The CDR3 has 12 amino acids. CDR3 loop: CASSLERDTQYF. DNA for the CDR3: TGCGCCAGCAGCTTGGAGCGAGATACGCAGTATTTT.

V gene TRBV3-1 (or the pseudogene TRBV3-2) combines with J gene TRBJ1-6; no definite D call. Trimming cost V 0 bases and J 1 base, with 13 bases left between them. The length of the CDR3 is 18 residues. Germline CDR1 reads LGHDT; CDR2 reads YNNKEL (reference sequence). The CDR3, as DNA: TGTGCCAGCAGCCAAGAAAGTGAGGGTTGGTCCTATAATTCACCCCTCCACTTT. This gives the protein CASSQESEGWSYNSPLHF.

The chain has TRBV19 and TRBJ1-1; D call uncertain. CDR1 and CDR2 (germline): LNHDA, SQIVND (reference sequence). Trimming shortened V by 7 bases and J by 3 bases, and 12 bases separated the two germline ends. The CDR3 covers 13 residues. The CDR3 loop reads CASKRAGDTEAFF. As DNA, the CDR3 is TGTGCCAGTAAGAGGGCTGGGGACACTGAAGCTTTCTTT.

The chain has TRBV7-8 and TRBJ2-1; 8 positions match TRBD2. This CDR3 comprises 15 residues. Trimming at V came to 5 bases and at J to 4 bases, leaving 7 bases not matched to a gene. CDR1 and CDR2 from the germline V gene are SGHVS and FQNEAQ. The CDR3 spells CASSPREGGYNEQFF. The DNA for the CDR3 is TGTGCCAGCAGCCCCCGGGAGGGGGGATACAATGAGCAGTTCTTC.

This clone was observed a few times. The J gene is TRBJ1-2, the V gene TRBV28; D is unclear. The CDR3 length is 12 residues. Trimming left V 5 bases short and J 5 bases short, with 9 bases between. Germline CDR1 reads MDHEN; CDR2 reads SYDVKM. CDR3 residues: CASSQVPYGYTF. In nucleotides, the CDR3 is TGTGCCAGCAGTCAGGTGCCTTATGGCTACACCTTC.

This clone appeared a single time. This chain joins TRBV29-1 and TRBJ2-3, with 8 nucleotides matching TRBD1. V was clipped by 8 bases and J by 2 bases; unmatched bases: 9. There are 14 residues in the CDR3. The germline V gene has CDR1 SQVTM and CDR2 ANQGSEA. The CDR3 coding sequence is TGCAGCACCGATACAGGGGGAACCACAGATACGCAGTATTTT. Protein product: CSTDTGGTTDTQYF.

This chain links TRBV3-1 (or the pseudogene TRBV3-2) with TRBJ2-3, with 10 bases aligning to TRBD2. V was clipped by 2 bases and J by 5 bases; unmatched bases: 13. There are 18 residues in the CDR3. Looked up from germline, CDR1 is LGHDT and CDR2 is YNNKEL (reference sequence). The CDR3 DNA reads TGTGCCAGCAGCCAACCTGGGCGTCTAGCGGGAGTAGTAGATACGCAGTATTTT. It codes for CASSQPGRLAGVVDTQYF.

This clone was seen a handful of times. This chain joins TRBV7-9 and TRBJ1-5, with a possible D match to TRBD1 (5 bases). CDR1 SEHNR and CDR2 FQNEAQ come from the germline V gene (reference sequence). V gave up 3 bases and J gave up 5 bases, with 8 bases separating them. This CDR3 comprises 13 residues. The DNA of the CDR3 is TGTGCCAGCAGCTTGACAGTCTATCAGCCCCAGCATTTT. Translation gives CASSLTVYQPQHF.

The rearrangement joins TRBV5-1 to TRBJ1-2, with 8 bases identical to TRBD1. Germline V gives CDR1 SGHRS, CDR2 YFSETQ. This CDR3 has 14 amino acids. V lost 4 bases, J lost 2 bases, and 4 bases stayed unmatched. The CDR3 sequence is CASSPDRVNYGYTF. CDR3 nucleotide sequence: TGCGCCAGCAGCCCGGACAGGGTCAACTATGGCTACACCTTC.

CDR3 in amino acids: CATARAGGGTDTQYF. As DNA, the CDR3 is TGTGCCACCGCCAGGGCAGGGGGTGGCACAGATACGCAGTATTTT. The chain has TRBV24-1 and TRBJ2-3; 7 bases are a match to TRBD1. This CDR3 has 15 residues. The germline CDR1 and CDR2 sequences are KGHDR and SFDVKD. V shed 9 bases, J shed 1 base, and the junction held 9 bases outside the gene matches.

The chain is built from TRBV3-1 (or the pseudogene TRBV3-2) and TRBJ2-3, with 10 bases matching TRBD2. The CDR3 loop spans 17 amino acids. J gave up 5 bases and V 0 bases, and 8 bases lay outside the gene matches. Germline assignment: CDR1 LGHDT and CDR2 YNNKEL (reference sequence). CDR3 region: CASSQDSSGREKDTQYF. As DNA, the CDR3 is TGTGCCAGCAGCCAAGATTCTAGCGGGAGAGAGAAAGATACGCAGTATTTT.

The genes are TRBV6-5 and TRBJ2-1, with TRBD2 identical over 9 bases. V lost 6 bases to trimming and J lost 4 bases; unmatched junction nucleotides: 7. The CDR3 is 15 amino acids. Germline CDR1 MNHEY, CDR2 SVGAGI. In DNA form, the CDR3 reads TGTGCCAGCAGGGTACTAGCGGGCGTTTACAATGAGCAGTTCTTC. Translating gives CASRVLAGVYNEQFF.

Only a few counts were recorded for this clone. The CDR3 nucleotides read TGTGCCAGCAGCCGACAGGGGGCGGGGTACACTGAAGCTTTCTTT. It is translated as CASSRQGAGYTEAFF. The genes are TRBV28 and TRBJ1-1; 10 bases agree with TRBD1. The CDR3 loop spans 15 amino acids. The germline gives CDR1 MDHEN, CDR2 SYDVKM. Trimming cost V 6 bases and J 3 bases; bases outside gene matches: 7.

The genes are TRBV19 and TRBJ2-7; 9 nucleotides line up with TRBD2. V trimming: 4 bases; J trimming: 7 bases; junction bases outside the gene matches: 11. The CDR3 has 15 residues. Per germline, CDR1 LNHDA and CDR2 SQIVND (reference sequence). The CDR3 DNA sequence: TGTGCCAGTAGTAGCAAGCCTAGCGGGATAGTTGAGCAGTACTTC. It specifies CASSSKPSGIVEQYF.